This TCR beta chain was profiled in a study of beta chain features in type 1 diabetes. Study overall: The number of sorted cells examined across all samples was roughly 100,000,000. Overall study results and limits: Type 1 diabetes patients had moderately but significantly shorter TCRB CDR3s in all four CD4+ subsets.

Via the markers CD45RO/CCR7/CD25/CD127/CD95/CD27, stem cell-like memory, regulatory, central memory and naive CD4+ cells were sorted. This clone was observed a few times. No antigen is known for it. The authors reverse transcribed all of the isolated RNA, so sequencing captured expressed TCRB transcripts. The read count averaged about 3.57 million across naive, central memory and regulatory T cell samples. Measured with immunoSEQ multiplex PCR; TCRdb has only the in-frame clones, and not every one. The sample holds fewer than 900,000 clones, 15% to 20% seen once. The sequence derives from a woman between 18 and 29 years old in good health. Sequences were obtained from naive CD4+ T cells from blood.

The CDR3 protein is CASSPPGAREQYF. The CDR3 DNA reads as TGCGCCAGCAGCCCTCCGGGCGCGCGCGAGCAGTACTTC. The chain is built from TRBV4-1 and TRBJ2-7; D unclear. Germline values: CDR1 MGHRA, CDR2 YSYEKL. Deletions cut 4 bases from V and 6 bases from J, with 13 bases between. The length of the CDR3 is 13 residues.